One and the same sample provided the 2 T cell receptor beta chains below, sequenced in a study of T-cell reconstitution after alpha-beta-depleted transplantation in children. Unique molecular identifiers featured in how the TCRbeta library was prepared. Each CDR3 protein is one row after TCRdb ran MiXCR on the PCR reads. The sample has under 350,000 distinct CDR3 sequences, nearly 10% seen once; the top ten hold about a tenth. The specimen was PBMCs from the stem cell graft donor, collected from the stem cell graft. Every receptor here comes from a human donor who donated a stem cell graft to a child with SCID.

This clonotype has at least ten counts. This chain uses TRBV7-3 with TRBJ2-5; possibly TRBD1 for D (6 bases). CDR1 and CDR2 from the germline V gene are SGHTA and FQGTGA. Trimming removed 2 bases from V and 5 bases from J, with 9 bases in between. The CDR3 contains 13 residues. DNA for the CDR3: TGTGCCAGCAGCTTAGGGGGCCGCGAGACCCAGTACTTC. Encoded protein: CASSLGGRETQYF. Together with reference TRBV7-3 and TRBJ2-5, the CDR3 gives the full variable domain: GAGVSQTPSNKVTEKGKYVELRCDPISGHTALYWYRQSLGQGPEFLIYFQGTGAADDSGLPNDRFFAVRPEGSVSTLKIQRTERGDSAVYLCASSLGGRETQYFGPGTRLLVL.

The rearrangement links TRBV12-3 or TRBV12-4 to TRBJ1-5; no reliable D call. Deletions cut 6 bases from V and 7 bases from J, with 13 bases between. The CDR3 totals 13 residues. As DNA, the CDR3 is TGTGCCAGCAGCCTAGTGGTGTCCCAGCCCCAGCATTTT. Protein: CASSLVVSQPQHF.